Listed below are T cell receptor beta chains from one sample, sequenced in a study of shared clonotypes between healthy human individuals. Some clones are missing from TCRdb's copy, which holds only in-frame ones; the method was immunoSEQ multiplex PCR. The table has over 2 million clones, 85% to 95% seen once; the top ten hold 0.37%. The sequenced material came from naive CD4+ T cells from PBMCs. Receptors were obtained from a man aged 18 to 29 in good health. Some clones in this sample may be carry-over from other donors' samples. Each CDR3 is given with its conserved first and last residue. A D gene is named only where the DNA matches it firmly. Clone size is stated in some rows and not others, as once, few, many or a class when expanded.

abundance,j_gene,v_gene,d_gene,CDR3aa,CDR3nt
few,TRBJ1-1,TRBV6-1,.,CASSGVPQPMNTEAFF,TGTGCCAGCAGTGGAGTGCCACAGCCCATGAACACTGAAGCTTTCTTT
.,TRBJ1-1,TRBV6-1,.,CASRGRRNTEAFF,TGTGCCAGCAGAGGACGGAGGAACACTGAAGCTTTCTTT
.,TRBJ2-7,TRBV29-1,.,CSGLRGGEQYF,TGCAGCGGCCTCCGAGGGGGCGAGCAGTACTTC
.,TRBJ2-1,TRBV5-1,TRBD2,CASSLVGLGLAAQAGNEQFF,TGCGCCAGCAGCTTGGTTGGGTTGGGACTAGCGGCCCAGGCGGGCAATGAGCAGTTCTTC
.,TRBJ1-2,TRBV30,.,CAWSPSFHYGYTF,TGTGCCTGGAGTCCATCTTTTCACTATGGCTACACCTTC
.,TRBJ1-2,TRBV15,.,CATSRGQDFYGYTF,TGTGCCACCAGCAGAGGACAGGATTTCTATGGCTACACCTTC
.,TRBJ1-2,TRBV7-2,TRBD1,CASSFGQGAVGYTF,TGTGCCAGCAGCTTTGGACAGGGGGCAGTTGGCTACACCTTC
.,TRBJ2-1,TRBV5-1,.,CASSYTESSYNEQFF,TGCGCCAGCAGCTACACGGAGAGCTCCTACAATGAGCAGTTCTTC
.,TRBJ2-7,TRBV7-9,.,CASSPQNEQYF,TGTGCCAGCAGCCCCCAAAACGAGCAGTACTTC
few,TRBJ1-5,TRBV6-5,.,CASSYSQEDQPQHF,TGTGCCAGCAGTTACTCCCAGGAGGATCAGCCCCAGCATTTT
.,TRBJ2-1,TRBV19,.,CASSNQNNEQFF,TGTGCCAGTAGTAACCAGAACAATGAGCAGTTCTTC
once,TRBJ2-3,TRBV7-9,.,CASTHSDTQYF,TGTGCCAGCACTCACTCAGATACGCAGTATTTT
.,TRBJ2-2,TRBV2,.,CASKKGATGELFF,TGTGCCAGCAAAAAAGGGGCTACCGGGGAGCTGTTTTTT
.,TRBJ1-1,TRBV19,.,CASSIVGSLNTEAFF,TGTGCCAGTAGTATAGTCGGCAGCCTGAACACTGAAGCTTTCTTT
once,TRBJ2-7,TRBV20-1,.,CSPIPSGEQYF,TGCAGCCCCATCCCCTCCGGCGAGCAGTACTTC
few,TRBJ1-1,TRBV30,TRBD1,CAWSPNRGAEAFF,TGTGCCTGGAGTCCCAACAGGGGCGCTGAAGCTTTCTTT
.,TRBJ1-4,TRBV5-4,.,CASSKGYTNEKLFF,TGTGCCAGCAGCAAAGGGTATACTAATGAAAAACTGTTTTTT
.,TRBJ2-7,TRBV5-1,TRBD2,CASSLFSGSYEQYF,TGCGCCAGCAGCTTGTTTAGCGGGAGTTACGAGCAGTACTTC
.,TRBJ2-7,TRBV6-1,.,CASSQLQGGSYEQYF,TGTGCCAGCAGCCAACTGCAGGGGGGCTCCTACGAGCAGTACTTC
.,TRBJ2-1,TRBV7-9,TRBD1,CASSAWDSPDEQFF,TGTGCCAGCAGCGCTTGGGACAGCCCAGATGAGCAGTTCTTC
.,TRBJ1-2,TRBV30,.,CAWNLGSGTTGSRYGYTF,TGTGCCTGGAACCTAGGGTCGGGAACCACAGGGTCTCGGTATGGCTACACCTTC
.,TRBJ2-2,TRBV7-9,.,CASSLKTTGTGELFF,TGTGCCAGCAGCTTAAAAACGACGGGAACCGGGGAGCTGTTTTTT
.,TRBJ2-7,TRBV27,TRBD2,CASSLRASGTSKLYEQYF,TGTGCCAGCTCATTGCGGGCTAGCGGGACTTCCAAGCTTTACGAGCAGTACTTC
.,TRBJ2-7,TRBV7-2,.,CASSFTGIALEQYF,TGTGCCAGCAGCTTTACGGGCATAGCCCTCGAGCAGTACTTC
.,TRBJ2-2,TRBV5-8,.,CASSLVSIRPEYTGELFF,TGTGCCAGCAGCTTGGTTTCGATCAGACCGGAGTACACCGGGGAGCTGTTTTTT
.,TRBJ2-3,TRBV6-1,.,CASSEIPFGTDTQYF,TGTGCCAGCAGTGAAATTCCTTTTGGCACAGATACGCAGTATTTT